These T cell receptor beta chains were read from a single sample in a study of T cells in Graves' hyperthyroidism and ophthalmopathy. One entry per CDR3 protein, called by TCRdb with MiXCR from the multiplex PCR reads. The sample has about 740,000 distinct CDR3 sequences; 12% to 15% are singletons. Sample: blood. These receptors all come from a woman in her late teens or twenties with Graves' hyperthyroidism. Each CDR3 is given with its conserved first and last residue. Fields, in order: CDR3 protein, J gene, V gene.

CDR3 protein: CASSNALEQYF; J gene: TRBJ2-7; V gene: TRBV6-1
CDR3 protein: CASSFRPARGTQYF; J gene: TRBJ2-3; V gene: TRBV27
CDR3 protein: CASRSGQGYEQYF; J gene: TRBJ2-7; V gene: TRBV6-1
CDR3 protein: CASSLRPPLTGYSNQPQHF; J gene: TRBJ1-5; V gene: TRBV12-3/TRBV12-4
CDR3 protein: CASSSRQREGGTGELFF; J gene: TRBJ2-2; V gene: TRBV7-9
CDR3 protein: CASSFDTEAFF; J gene: TRBJ1-1; V gene: TRBV12-3/TRBV12-4
CDR3 protein: CASSLLAGDRQFF; J gene: TRBJ2-1; V gene: TRBV28
CDR3 protein: CASSHRRDWNTGELFF; J gene: TRBJ2-2; V gene: TRBV4-3
CDR3 protein: CASSHPGTTRTYNEQFF; J gene: TRBJ2-1; V gene: TRBV10-2
CDR3 protein: CASSPGGFETYEQYF; J gene: TRBJ2-7; V gene: TRBV18
CDR3 protein: CASSLGQGYQANYGYTF; J gene: TRBJ1-2; V gene: TRBV4-1
CDR3 protein: CASSPDRDKFYEQYF; J gene: TRBJ2-7; V gene: TRBV28
CDR3 protein: CASSRTSGKYEQYF; J gene: TRBJ2-7; V gene: TRBV14
CDR3 protein: CASSLRDRFGNTIYF; J gene: TRBJ1-3; V gene: TRBV28
CDR3 protein: CASSVSAMNTEAFF; J gene: TRBJ1-1; V gene: TRBV2
CDR3 protein: CASSQDAQGTSGSSGYEQYF; J gene: TRBJ2-7; V gene: TRBV4-3
CDR3 protein: CASSLIGNEQFF; J gene: TRBJ2-1; V gene: TRBV27
CDR3 protein: CASRQRDSPYNEQFF; J gene: TRBJ2-1; V gene: TRBV6-1
CDR3 protein: CSATSGGSAKNIQYF; J gene: TRBJ2-4; V gene: TRBV20-1
CDR3 protein: CASSYGQGFNQPQHF; J gene: TRBJ1-5; V gene: TRBV6-2/TRBV6-3
CDR3 protein: CASSQGDRLGNTEAFF; J gene: TRBJ1-1; V gene: TRBV4-1
CDR3 protein: CSASPGTGGVYEQYF; J gene: TRBJ2-7; V gene: TRBV20-1
CDR3 protein: CASSQGHTKGDTQYF; J gene: TRBJ2-3; V gene: TRBV4-3
CDR3 protein: CASSGGPISYEQYF; J gene: TRBJ2-7; V gene: TRBV6-2/TRBV6-3
CDR3 protein: CASSELGSEQFF; J gene: TRBJ2-1; V gene: TRBV9
CDR3 protein: CASSGDGGRFLEQYF; J gene: TRBJ2-7; V gene: TRBV10-1
CDR3 protein: CASSPVGGNEQFF; J gene: TRBJ2-1; V gene: TRBV7-6
CDR3 protein: CATSVAGGPVETQYF; J gene: TRBJ2-5; V gene: TRBV24-1
CDR3 protein: CASSYKRTGELFF; J gene: TRBJ2-2; V gene: TRBV7-8
CDR3 protein: CASSLASPNQPQHF; J gene: TRBJ1-5; V gene: TRBV7-9
CDR3 protein: CASSERERVPGTGELFF; J gene: TRBJ2-2; V gene: TRBV25-1
CDR3 protein: CASSVGRSSYNEQFF; J gene: TRBJ2-1; V gene: TRBV9
CDR3 protein: CSAIQGLGGNEQFF; J gene: TRBJ2-1; V gene: TRBV20-1
CDR3 protein: CASSYRLAGEETQYF; J gene: TRBJ2-5; V gene: TRBV7-2
CDR3 protein: CSARDHGKPLHF; J gene: TRBJ1-6; V gene: TRBV20-1
CDR3 protein: CASGGGGTDTQYF; J gene: TRBJ2-3; V gene: TRBV19
CDR3 protein: CASRDRVGANTEAFF; J gene: TRBJ1-1; V gene: TRBV2
CDR3 protein: CSAGAGSETQYF; J gene: TRBJ2-5; V gene: TRBV29-1
CDR3 protein: CASSGLAGGTYEQYF; J gene: TRBJ2-7; V gene: TRBV28
CDR3 protein: CASSVPWREGSDEQFF; J gene: TRBJ2-1; V gene: TRBV7-8
CDR3 protein: CASSSPRSLSYEQYF; J gene: TRBJ2-7; V gene: TRBV6-1
CDR3 protein: CASSQSGLDSEQYF; J gene: TRBJ2-7; V gene: TRBV3-1
CDR3 protein: CASRGTSGSSQETQYF; J gene: TRBJ2-5; V gene: TRBV2
CDR3 protein: CASSDWTGGGLLETQYF; J gene: TRBJ2-5; V gene: TRBV7-2
CDR3 protein: CASRRDRTSYEQYF; J gene: TRBJ2-7; V gene: TRBV6-1
CDR3 protein: CASSDIATLYEQYF; J gene: TRBJ2-7; V gene: TRBV2
CDR3 protein: CASSLSTGPQETQYF; J gene: TRBJ2-5; V gene: TRBV12-3/TRBV12-4
CDR3 protein: CASSGILAGVSEQFF; J gene: TRBJ2-1; V gene: TRBV10-1
CDR3 protein: CAISDPGEEGYEQYF; J gene: TRBJ2-7; V gene: TRBV10-3